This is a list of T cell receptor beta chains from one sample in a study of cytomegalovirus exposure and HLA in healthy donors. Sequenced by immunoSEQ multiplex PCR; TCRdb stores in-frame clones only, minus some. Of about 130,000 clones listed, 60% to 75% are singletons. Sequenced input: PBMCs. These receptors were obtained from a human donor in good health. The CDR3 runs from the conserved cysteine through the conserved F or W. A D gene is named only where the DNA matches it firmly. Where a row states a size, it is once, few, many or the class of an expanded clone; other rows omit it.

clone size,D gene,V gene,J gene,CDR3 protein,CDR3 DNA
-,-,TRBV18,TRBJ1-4,CASSPLESNEKLFF,TGTGCCAGCTCACCACTTGAGTCTAATGAAAAACTGTTTTTT
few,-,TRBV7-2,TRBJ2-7,CASSLRTDYEQYF,TGTGCCAGCAGCTTAAGGACAGACTACGAGCAGTACTTC
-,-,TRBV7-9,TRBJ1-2,CASSLARDGYTF,TGTGCCAGCAGCTTAGCCAGGGATGGCTACACCTTC
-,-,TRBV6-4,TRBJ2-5,CASRRSAPAQDLQETQYF,TGTGCCAGCCGCCGATCCGCCCCAGCGCAAGACCTCCAAGAGACCCAGTACTTC
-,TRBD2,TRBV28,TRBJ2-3,CASSFGGRNTDTQYF,TGTGCCAGCAGTTTCGGCGGGAGAAACACAGATACGCAGTATTTT
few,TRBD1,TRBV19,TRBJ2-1,CASSKRTGGATINNEQFF,TGTGCCAGTAGTAAGAGGACAGGGGGCGCAACAATAAACAATGAGCAGTTCTTC
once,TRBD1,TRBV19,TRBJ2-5,CASSIAQGRRETQYF,TGTGCCAGTAGTATCGCACAGGGGAGACGAGAGACCCAGTACTTC
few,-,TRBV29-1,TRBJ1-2,CSVEGGDGYTF,TGCAGCGTTGAAGGGGGAGATGGCTACACCTTC
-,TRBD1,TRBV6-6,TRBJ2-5,CASKGQQETQYF,TGTGCCAGCAAGGGACAGCAAGAGACCCAGTACTTC
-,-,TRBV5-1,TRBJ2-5,CASSLETGKEETQYF,TGCGCCAGCAGCTTGGAAACGGGGAAAGAAGAGACCCAGTACTTC
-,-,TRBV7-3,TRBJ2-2,CASSLTSSGAGELFF,TGTGCCAGCAGCTTAACGAGTTCGGGGGCCGGGGAGCTGTTTTTT
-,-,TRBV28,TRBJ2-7,CASSGLGGPYEQYF,TGTGCCAGCAGTGGGCTAGGAGGACCTTACGAGCAGTACTTC
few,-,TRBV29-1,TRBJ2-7,CSVETRDSYEQYF,TGCAGCGTTGAAACTAGAGACTCCTACGAGCAGTACTTC
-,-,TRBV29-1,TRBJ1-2,CSVAGGQGGYGYTF,TGCAGCGTTGCGGGGGGGCAGGGAGGCTATGGCTACACCTTC
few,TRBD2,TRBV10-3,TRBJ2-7,CAIRVTGTSEQYF,TGTGCCATCAGAGTAACCGGGACTAGCGAGCAGTACTTC
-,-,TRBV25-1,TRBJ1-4,CASSDGGNLGEKLFF,TGTGCCAGCAGTGACGGAGGGAACTTAGGGGAAAAACTGTTTTTT
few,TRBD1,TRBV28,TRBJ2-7,CASSGTGTYEQYF,TGTGCCAGCAGTGGGACAGGGACCTACGAGCAGTACTTC